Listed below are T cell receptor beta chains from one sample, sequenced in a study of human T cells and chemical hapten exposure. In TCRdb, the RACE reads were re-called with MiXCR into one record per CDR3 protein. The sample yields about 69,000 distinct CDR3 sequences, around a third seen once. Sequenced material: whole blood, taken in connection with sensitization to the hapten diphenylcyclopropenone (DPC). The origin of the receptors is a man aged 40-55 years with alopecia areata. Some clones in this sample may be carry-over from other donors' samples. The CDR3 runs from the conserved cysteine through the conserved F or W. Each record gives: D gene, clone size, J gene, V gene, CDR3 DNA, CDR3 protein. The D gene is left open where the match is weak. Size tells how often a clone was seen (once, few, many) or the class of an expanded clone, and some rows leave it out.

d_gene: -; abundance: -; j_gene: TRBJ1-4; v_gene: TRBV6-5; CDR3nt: TGTGCCAGCAGCCCCCAGGGGACGGGAGAAAAACTGTTTTTT; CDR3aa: CASSPQGTGEKLFF
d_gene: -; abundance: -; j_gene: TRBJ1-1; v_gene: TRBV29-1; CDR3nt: TGCAGCGTTCTCCCCCCCATAGTGAACACTGAAGCTTTCTTT; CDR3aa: CSVLPPIVNTEAFF
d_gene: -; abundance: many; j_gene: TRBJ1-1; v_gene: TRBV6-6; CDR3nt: TGTGCCAGCCGATCCACTCCGAACACTGAAGCTTTCTTT; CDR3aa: CASRSTPNTEAFF
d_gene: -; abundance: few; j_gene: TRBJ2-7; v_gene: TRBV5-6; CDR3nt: TGTGCCAGCAACCGACAAACGGGAGATTCCTACGAGCAGTACTTC; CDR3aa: CASNRQTGDSYEQYF
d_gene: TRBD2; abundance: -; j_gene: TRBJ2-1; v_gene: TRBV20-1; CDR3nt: TGCAGTGCTCCCGGGACTAGCGGGAGATTTGAGCAGTTCTTC; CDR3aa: CSAPGTSGRFEQFF
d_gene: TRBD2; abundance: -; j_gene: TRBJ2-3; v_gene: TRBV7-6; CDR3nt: TGTGCCAGCAGCTTAGGTGCGGGAGGGAGCACAGATACGCAGTATTTT; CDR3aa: CASSLGAGGSTDTQYF
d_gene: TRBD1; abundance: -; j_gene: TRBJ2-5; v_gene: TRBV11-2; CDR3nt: TGTGCCAGCAGTCCACAGGGGCACCCGGGGACCCAGTACTTC; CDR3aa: CASSPQGHPGTQYF
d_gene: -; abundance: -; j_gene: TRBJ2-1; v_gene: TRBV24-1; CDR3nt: TGTGCCACCAGTGCCAAGAAGGGGGAGCAGTTCTTC; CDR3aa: CATSAKKGEQFF
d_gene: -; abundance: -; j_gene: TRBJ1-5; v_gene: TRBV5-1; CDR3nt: TGCGCCAGCAGCCCCACAGGAGACCTTAGCAATCAGCCCCAGCATTTT; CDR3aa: CASSPTGDLSNQPQHF
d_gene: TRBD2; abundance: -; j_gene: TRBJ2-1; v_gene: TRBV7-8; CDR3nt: TGTGCCAGCAGCTTAACCGGGACTAGCAGTTACAATGAGCAGTTCTTC; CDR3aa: CASSLTGTSSYNEQFF
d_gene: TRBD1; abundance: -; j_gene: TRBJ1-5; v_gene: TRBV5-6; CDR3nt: TGTGCCAGCAGCCCCGGACAGGGGGCAGGTCAGCCCCAGCATTTT; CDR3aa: CASSPGQGAGQPQHF
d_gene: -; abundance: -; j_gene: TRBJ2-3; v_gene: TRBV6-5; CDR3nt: TGTGCCAGCAAGACAGTCAGGTCAGATACGCAGTATTTT; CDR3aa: CASKTVRSDTQYF
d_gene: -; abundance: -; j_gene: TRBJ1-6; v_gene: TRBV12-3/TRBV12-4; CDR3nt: TGTGCCAGCAGCAAGACCTATAATTCACCCCTCCACTTT; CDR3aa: CASSKTYNSPLHF
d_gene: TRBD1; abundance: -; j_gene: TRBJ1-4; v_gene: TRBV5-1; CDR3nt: TGCGCCAGCAGCGGTGTAGGGGGCGAAAAACTGTTTTTT; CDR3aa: CASSGVGGEKLFF
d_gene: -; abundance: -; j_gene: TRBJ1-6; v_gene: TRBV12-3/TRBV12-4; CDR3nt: TGTGCCAGCAGTCCGGACAGTAATTCACCCCTCCACTTT; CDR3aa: CASSPDSNSPLHF